This passage covers 21 T cell receptor beta chains from one sample sequenced in a study of cytomegalovirus exposure and HLA in healthy donors. 13 Jbeta primers and 60 Vbeta primers were used for the PCR. Clones were read by immunoSEQ multiplex PCR, and TCRdb kept only the in-frame ones, dropping some. The data hold 45,000 to 60,000 clones, with about three quarters observed a single time. The specimen was PBMCs. The receptor source for this set is a man aged 18 to 29 in good health and CMV-seronegative.

The chain recombines TRBV6-6 with TRBJ2-3, with TRBD1 matching over 7 bases. Germline V CDR1 and CDR2: MNHNY, SVGAGI (reference sequence). V lost 9 bases, J lost 1 base, and 10 bases stayed unmatched. The CDR3 runs 15 residues. In DNA form, the CDR3 reads TGTGCCAGTTCCCCACGGCAGGGGGGCACAGATACGCAGTATTTT. This codes for CASSPRQGGTDTQYF.

V is TRBV30 and J is TRBJ2-4; D may be TRBD2 (5 bases). Looked up from germline, CDR1 is GTSNPN and CDR2 is SVGIG (reference sequence). The V gene lost 3 bases and the J gene lost 7 bases, with 7 bases spanning the gap. This CDR3 has 11 amino acids. CDR3 in amino acids: CAWRSGNIQYF. CDR3 sequence (DNA): TGTGCCTGGAGATCGGGGAACATTCAGTACTTC.

The chain couples TRBV30 to TRBJ1-2; D perhaps matches TRBD1 (6 bases). This CDR3 spans 14 amino acids. Deletions cut 1 base from V and 5 bases from J, with 14 bases between. In germline, CDR1 is GTSNPN, CDR2 SVGIG (reference sequence). CDR3 coding DNA: TGTGCCTGGAGTGGAACAGGGTTGCGGTATGGCTACACCTTC. Amino acids: CAWSGTGLRYGYTF.

V and J are TRBV2 and TRBJ1-6; possibly TRBD1 for D (6 bases). In germline, CDR1 is SNHLY, CDR2 FYNNEI. The CDR3 has 18 residues. Trimming stripped 6 bases from V and 3 bases from J, with 21 bases between. The CDR3 DNA follows: TGTGCCAGCAGCCCCCCGGGGGGCGGACAGAGCTATAATTCACCCCTCCACTTT. This gives the protein CASSPPGGGQSYNSPLHF.

CDR3 in DNA: TGTGCCTGGGAGCCTGGGACTACCGCGAACACCGGGGAGCTGTTTTTT. It specifies CAWEPGTTANTGELFF. The genes are TRBV30 and TRBJ2-2; TRBD2 aligns across 7 bases. J lost 0 bases, V lost 5 bases, and 9 bases had no gene match. The germline V gene has CDR1 GTSNPN and CDR2 SVGIG (reference sequence). The CDR3 is 16 residues long.

The chain couples TRBV28 to TRBJ2-1; D not certain. V shed 5 bases and J shed 6 bases, with 14 bases lying between them. The CDR3 has 14 residues. CDR1 MDHEN and CDR2 SYDVKM come from the germline V gene. CDR3 amino acids: CASSLIITGNEQFF. In nucleotides, the CDR3 is TGTGCCAGCAGTCTCATCATCACTGGCAATGAGCAGTTCTTC.

CDR3 amino acids: CATGRLADNNEQFF. In DNA, the CDR3 is TGTGCCACCGGCCGGCTAGCGGATAACAATGAGCAGTTCTTC. V usage is TRBV28 and J usage is TRBJ2-1; TRBD2 aligns across 7 bases. Germline V lookup: CDR1 MDHEN, CDR2 SYDVKM. V dropped 10 bases and J dropped 5; count of bases not matched to a gene: 11. This CDR3 comprises 14 residues.

The V and J genes are TRBV4-1 and TRBJ2-5, with TRBD2 matching over 11 bases. Trimming took 0 bases from V and 4 from J; bases not matched to a gene: 7. Germline-derived CDR1 and CDR2 are MGHRA and YSYEKL. The CDR3 loop spans 17 amino acids. CDR3 nucleotide sequence: TGCGCCAGCAGCCAAGATGAGCTAGCGGGAGGAAGAGAGACCCAGTACTTC. This gives the protein CASSQDELAGGRETQYF.

The chain employs TRBV7-9 and TRBJ2-1; 7 bases fit TRBD1. Per the germline V gene, CDR1 is SEHNR and CDR2 is FQNEAQ (reference sequence). The CDR3 is 15 amino acids. V trimming: 3 bases; J trimming: 3 bases; junction bases outside the gene matches: 5. CDR3 sequence (DNA): TGTGCCAGCAGCTTGCAGGGGGATATCTACAATGAGCAGTTCTTC. Translation: CASSLQGDIYNEQFF.

The V and J genes are TRBV4-1 and TRBJ2-5, with 7 positions matching TRBD2. This CDR3 comprises 17 residues. The ends lost 1 base at V and 1 base at J; junction bases unmatched: 9. CDR1 MGHRA and CDR2 YSYEKL come from the germline V gene. The CDR3 DNA reads TGCGCCAGCAGCCAAGCGCTTGATAGCGGGTTCCAAGAGACCCAGTACTTC. Encoded protein: CASSQALDSGFQETQYF.

This clone was picked up one time. The rearrangement uses TRBV7-2 and TRBJ1-1; a possible D gene is TRBD1 (6 bases). Trimming took 10 bases from V and 6 from J, leaving 18 bases between them. Germline CDR1 and CDR2: SGHTA and FQGNSA. The CDR3 runs 13 residues. CDR3 sequence (DNA): TGTGCCACCTCTCGACAGGCTAACTCTGAAGCTTTCTTT. It encodes CATSRQANSEAFF.

This chain links TRBV18 with TRBJ1-1; the match to TRBD1 covers 7 bases. The CDR3 runs 14 residues. J gave up 1 base and V 6 bases, and 5 bases lay outside the gene matches. Germline values: CDR1 KGHSH, CDR2 LQKENI. The CDR3 loop is CASSKGAWNTEAFF. The DNA of the CDR3 is TGTGCCAGCTCGAAGGGGGCCTGGAACACTGAAGCTTTCTTT.

This clone was recorded a few times. The chain recombines TRBV27 with TRBJ2-7, with 10 positions matching TRBD2. This CDR3 has 14 amino acids. From germline, CDR1 is MNHEY and CDR2 SMNVEV (reference sequence). J was trimmed by 7 bases and V by 6 bases; bases with no gene match: 9. CDR3: CASRASGREWEQYF. Here the CDR3 DNA reads TGTGCCAGCAGGGCTAGCGGGAGAGAGTGGGAGCAGTACTTC.

The V and J genes are TRBV29-1 and TRBJ2-7, with 14 bases that match TRBD2. Germline values: CDR1 SQVTM, CDR2 ANQGSEA. Trimming took 6 bases from V and 5 from J; bases not matched to a gene: 6. The CDR3 length is 14 residues. The CDR3 loop reads CSVGTSGSIDEQYF. Here the CDR3 DNA reads TGCAGCGTCGGGACTAGCGGGAGTATCGACGAGCAGTACTTC.

The CDR3 DNA reads TGTGCCAGCTCCCGGAGCGGCGGGAATGAAAAACTGTTTTTT. It codes for CASSRSGGNEKLFF. The chain recombines TRBV7-9 with TRBJ1-4; D ambiguous. This CDR3 contains 14 residues. Per the germline V gene, CDR1 is SEHNR and CDR2 is FQNEAQ (reference sequence). V was trimmed by 8 bases and J by 5 bases, leaving 15 bases between them.

V is TRBV7-2 and J is TRBJ2-1; 7 bases match TRBD1. The CDR3 loop spans 15 amino acids. The J segment lost 0 bases and the V segment lost 5 bases, leaving 4 bases of the junction unmatched. CDR1 and CDR2 (germline): SGHTA, FQGNSA. CDR3 in amino acids: CASSGDRVSYNEQFF. In nucleotides, the CDR3 is TGTGCCAGCAGCGGAGACAGGGTCTCCTACAATGAGCAGTTCTTC.

This chain links TRBV4-3 with TRBJ2-1; no clear D gene. The germline CDR1 and CDR2 sequences are LGHNA and YSLEER. Trimming removed 0 bases from V and 0 bases from J, with 9 bases in between. This CDR3 region has 16 residues. The CDR3 DNA reads as TGCGCCAGCAGCCAAGATTTGAGGAGCTCCTACAATGAGCAGTTCTTC. As protein: CASSQDLRSSYNEQFF.

This chain links TRBV2 with TRBJ1-2, with 8 bases fitting TRBD1. The CDR3 is 12 residues long. Per the germline V gene, CDR1 is SNHLY and CDR2 is FYNNEI. The V and J ends lost 8 bases and 5 bases, in that order; junction bases with no gene match: 4. CDR3 sequence reads: CASPDRAYGYTF. The CDR3 DNA follows: TGTGCCAGCCCGGACAGGGCTTATGGCTACACCTTC.

The chain carries TRBV29-1 and TRBJ2-3, with D possibly being TRBD1 (5 bases). Germline V CDR1 and CDR2: SQVTM, ANQGSEA. The length of the CDR3 is 13 residues. V was pared by 4 bases and J by 6 bases, with 14 bases between. CDR3 bases: TGCAGCGTTGTAGCTGGGGCAGGGGATACGCAGTATTTT. Encoded protein: CSVVAGAGDTQYF.

V is TRBV5-8 and J is TRBJ1-4; 11 nucleotides line up with TRBD1. The CDR3 is 16 amino acids. Germline V CDR1 and CDR2: SGHTS, YDEGEE. V trimming: 1 base; J trimming: 10 bases; junction bases outside the gene matches: 9. CDR3 sequence (DNA): TGTGCCAGCAGCTTGTTTTCCGGGACAGGGGGGATAAAACTGTTTTTT. It yields the protein CASSLFSGTGGIKLFF.

The chain combines TRBV7-8 with TRBJ2-7; the D gene is possibly TRBD1 (5 bases). There are 17 residues in the CDR3. V was shortened by 3 bases and J by 2 bases, with 20 bases between the two germline ends. CDR1 is SGHVS and CDR2 is FQNEAQ in the germline V gene. The CDR3 bases are TGTGCCAGCAGCTTGCACGCGGTAGGGGTCCTAACCTACGAGCAGTACTTC. It is translated as CASSLHAVGVLTYEQYF.